These 29 T cell receptor beta chains came from one sample sequenced in a study of CD8 T cells in Susac syndrome. RNA in amounts of roughly 0.5 to 1 ug was reverse transcribed with random hexamers. TCRdb redid the calling of the immunoSEQ multiplex PCR reads with MiXCR, one entry per CDR3 protein. Of some 180,000 distinct CDR3 sequences in the sample, about 95% were seen once. The material sequenced was CD4+ T cells from PBMCs. These receptor sequences come from a human donor in good health.

This clonotype was seen a single time. The V and J genes are TRBV4-3 and TRBJ2-3; perhaps TRBD1 as D (6 bases). The V gene's germline CDR1 is LGHNA and CDR2 YSLEER. This CDR3 region has 18 residues. V was cut by 4 bases and J by 2 bases, with 22 bases left in between. In DNA, the CDR3 is TGCGCCAGCAGCCGGGGGCGCGTCGTCACCTCCAACACAGATACGCAGTATTTT. Translating gives CASSRGRVVTSNTDTQYF.

The genes are TRBV19 and TRBJ2-2, with D hard to call. Between the trimmed V and J ends, which lost 6 bases and 3 bases, there was a span of 5 bases. The CDR3 has 12 residues. Germline-derived CDR1 and CDR2 are LNHDA and SQIVND (reference sequence). CDR3 nucleotides: TGTGCCAGTAGGGGCTACACCGGGGAGCTGTTTTTT. It yields the protein CASRGYTGELFF.

The chain uses TRBV15 and TRBJ2-7; maybe TRBD1 (6 bases). The germline V and J ends were trimmed by 3 bases and 10 bases, with 13 bases remaining between them. The length of the CDR3 is 12 residues. Germline V gene sequence: CDR1 LNHNV, CDR2 YYDKDF (reference sequence). The CDR3 protein is CATSRNPGHQYF. CDR3 in DNA: TGTGCCACCAGCAGGAACCCGGGACATCAGTACTTC.

The chain is built from TRBV19 and TRBJ2-7, with 10 bases identical to TRBD2. The germline V gene encodes CDR1 LNHDA and CDR2 SQIVND (reference sequence). This CDR3 is built from 15 residues. The trim removed 4 bases at V and 7 bases at J, leaving 10 bases unmatched. CDR3 loop: CASSTASGSLGEQYF. CDR3 nucleotides: TGTGCCAGTAGTACGGCTAGCGGGAGTTTGGGAGAGCAGTACTTC.

The rearrangement links TRBV7-9 to TRBJ2-7; D might be TRBD2 (6 bases). The CDR3 has 12 amino acids. Trimming took 6 bases from V and 5 from J, leaving 11 bases between them. Germline CDR1 is SEHNR and CDR2 is FQNEAQ (reference sequence). In DNA form, the CDR3 reads TGTGCCAGCAGTCTGGGCGGGGACGAGCAGTACTTC. Protein: CASSLGGDEQYF.

The V and J genes are TRBV30 and TRBJ1-4, with D possibly TRBD1 on 5 matching bases. Between the trimmed V and J ends, which lost 3 bases and 12 bases, there was a span of 17 bases. The CDR3 totals 13 residues. Germline V gene sequence: CDR1 GTSNPN, CDR2 SVGIG (reference sequence). CDR3 sequence reads: CAWSPDRLRELFF. As DNA, the CDR3 is TGTGCCTGGAGCCCTGACAGACTCAGAGAACTGTTTTTT.

The chain is built from TRBV7-3 and TRBJ1-1; D unresolved. The CDR3 has 15 amino acids. V was clipped by 0 bases and J by 1 base, with 9 bases between them. Germline V lookup: CDR1 SGHTA, CDR2 FQGTGA. The CDR3 DNA reads as TGTGCCAGCAGCTTAACTCGGGGTCAGAACACTGAAGCTTTCTTT. This translates into CASSLTRGQNTEAFF.

This clonotype was seen once. This rearrangement joins TRBV7-2 to TRBJ2-3, with a possible D match to TRBD1 (5 bases). Germline V gene sequence: CDR1 SGHTA, CDR2 FQGNSA. The length of the CDR3 is 14 residues. Trimming took off 5 bases at V and 0 bases at J, with 9 bases between the two ends. The CDR3 DNA follows: TGTGCCAGCAGCGTACAGGTTAGCACAGATACGCAGTATTTT. It encodes CASSVQVSTDTQYF.

The chain has TRBV4-3 and TRBJ1-1; a possible D gene is TRBD1 (6 bases). V lost 3 bases and J lost 9, with 23 bases in between. The CDR3 is made up of 16 amino acids. Germline assignment: CDR1 LGHNA and CDR2 YSLEER. CDR3 DNA: TGCGCCAGCAGCCACGCTGGGCCCACAGGGAAAAGAAAAGCTTTCTTT. Translating gives CASSHAGPTGKRKAFF.

V gene TRBV7-2 combines with J gene TRBJ1-5; 7 bases fit TRBD1. Per the germline V gene, CDR1 is SGHTA and CDR2 is FQGNSA. J gave up 4 bases and V 1 base, and 7 bases lay outside the gene matches. There are 16 residues in the CDR3. Here the CDR3 reads CASSLGGRGGNQPQHF. The CDR3 nucleotides read TGTGCCAGCAGCTTAGGAGGCAGGGGGGGAAATCAGCCCCAGCATTTT.

The chain carries TRBV24-1 and TRBJ2-1; the D is unclear. Trimming pared 7 bases from V and 0 bases from J, leaving 12 bases between. From germline, CDR1 is KGHDR and CDR2 SFDVKD. The CDR3 loop spans 15 amino acids. The DNA for the CDR3 is TGTGCCACCAGGGATGAGGATAGCTCCTACAATGAGCAGTTCTTC. Translating it yields CATRDEDSSYNEQFF.

The chain links TRBV30 to TRBJ2-2; TRBD2 is a possible D gene (6 bases). Per germline, CDR1 GTSNPN and CDR2 SVGIG (reference sequence). V was trimmed by 4 bases and J by 5 bases, leaving 11 bases between them. This CDR3 region has 13 residues. The CDR3 sequence: CAWKVAETGELFF. CDR3 DNA: TGTGCCTGGAAGGTAGCGGAGACCGGGGAGCTGTTTTTT.

The V and J genes are TRBV4-3 and TRBJ1-2; D not certain. Per the germline V gene, CDR1 is LGHNA and CDR2 is YSLEER. This CDR3 spans 15 amino acids. V was clipped by 2 bases and J by 2 bases, with 12 bases between them. The DNA of the CDR3 is TGCGCCAGCAGCCAACAACAGTGGGTGAACTATGGCTACACCTTC. Translating gives CASSQQQWVNYGYTF.

This sequence joins TRBV20-1 and TRBJ2-7; 8 bases are a match to TRBD1. Per the germline V gene, CDR1 is DFQATT and CDR2 is SNEGSKA (reference sequence). V shed 7 bases, J shed 3 bases, and the junction held 8 bases outside the gene matches. The CDR3 has 13 residues. In DNA, the CDR3 is TGCAGTGGCGGACAGGGTGGCATCTACGAGCAGTACTTC. Translated, it gives CSGGQGGIYEQYF.

The chain carries TRBV20-1 and TRBJ2-1; the D gene is possibly TRBD2 (6 bases). V lost 3 bases to trimming and J lost 9 bases, with 6 bases between them. In germline, CDR1 is DFQATT, CDR2 SNEGSKA (reference sequence). CDR3 size: 10 residues. DNA for the CDR3: TGCAGTGCTAGGCGGGGTGAGCAGTTCTTC. Its protein product is CSARRGEQFF.

The genes are TRBV5-4 and TRBJ2-7; 9 nucleotides align to TRBD1. V trimming: 4 bases; J trimming: 4 bases; junction bases outside the gene matches: 9. Germline-derived CDR1 and CDR2 are SGHNT and YYREEE (reference sequence). The CDR3 sequence is 15 residues long. DNA of the CDR3: TGTGCCAGCAGCACTGGGACAGGGAATGCGTACGAGCAGTACTTC. This translates into CASSTGTGNAYEQYF.

This chain links TRBV7-6 with TRBJ1-1; a weak D match, TRBD1 (6 bases). V gave up 5 bases and J gave up 4 bases, with 14 bases separating them. Germline V gene lookup returns CDR1 SGHVS and CDR2 FNYEAQ. The CDR3 sequence is 14 residues long. The CDR3 reads CASSLQTGPTEAFF. Written as DNA, the CDR3 is TGTGCCAGCAGCCTACAGACAGGTCCCACTGAAGCTTTCTTT.

The chain has TRBV15 and TRBJ2-1; perhaps TRBD2 as D (6 bases). The CDR3 spans 16 residues. V dropped 5 bases and J dropped 0 bases, with 14 bases sitting between them. From germline, CDR1 is LNHNV and CDR2 YYDKDF (reference sequence). CDR3 in amino acids: CATSDTGRISYNEQFF. For the CDR3, the DNA is TGTGCCACCAGCGATACCGGGAGAATCTCCTACAATGAGCAGTTCTTC.

This chain uses TRBV29-1 with TRBJ2-1, with 9 bases identical to TRBD2. CDR1 is SQVTM, CDR2 ANQGSEA, per germline. This CDR3 contains 12 residues. After removal of 1 base from V and 8 bases from J, the junction contained 0 bases not matched to a gene. The CDR3 here is CSVEGTSDEQFF. The DNA for the CDR3 is TGCAGCGTTGAAGGGACTAGCGATGAGCAGTTCTTC.

The V and J genes are TRBV28 and TRBJ2-3, with D unresolved. V lost 5 bases to trimming and J lost 3 bases, with 9 bases between them. The germline V gene has CDR1 MDHEN and CDR2 SYDVKM. This CDR3 contains 13 residues. CDR3 nucleotide sequence: TGTGCCAGCAGTATTAGACCAACAGATACGCAGTATTTT. It translates to CASSIRPTDTQYF. The full variable domain, its missing parts supplied by reference TRBV28 and TRBJ2-3, is DVKVTQSSRYLVKRTGEKVFLECVQDMDHENMFWYRQDPGLGLRLIYFSYDVKMKEKGDIPEGYSVSREKKERFSLILESASTNQTSMYLCASSIRPTDTQYFGPGTRLTVL.

This clonotype has just one count. The gene calls are TRBV6-1 and TRBJ2-1; D is unclear. V was clipped by 4 bases and J by 6 bases, with 7 bases between them. The CDR3 covers 12 residues. From germline, CDR1 is MNHNS and CDR2 SASEGT. The CDR3 here is CASSAWSNEQFF. The DNA for the CDR3 is TGTGCCAGCAGTGCTTGGAGCAATGAGCAGTTCTTC.

CDR3 bases: TGCAGTGCTAGAGATCAGGGAGTGAGCTCCTACGAGCAGTACTTC. This translates into CSARDQGVSSYEQYF. The rearrangement uses TRBV20-1 and TRBJ2-7, with D perhaps given as TRBD1 or TRBD2 (5 bases each). The CDR3 extends over 15 amino acids. Trimming stripped 0 bases from V and 0 bases from J, with 12 bases between. The germline V gene encodes CDR1 DFQATT and CDR2 SNEGSKA (reference sequence).

The chain has TRBV3-1 and TRBJ1-2; D not certain. V shed 2 bases and J shed 7 bases, with 8 bases lying between them. Germline V gene sequence: CDR1 LGHDT, CDR2 YNNKEL (reference sequence). This CDR3 spans 12 amino acids. The CDR3 loop reads CASSQSAVGYTF. In nucleotides, the CDR3 is TGTGCCAGCAGCCAATCTGCAGTTGGCTACACCTTC.

The chain employs TRBV15 and TRBJ1-1; D is unclear. The CDR3 loop spans 16 amino acids. Trimming shortened V by 1 base and J by 0 bases, and 12 bases separated the two germline ends. Germline V lookup: CDR1 LNHNV, CDR2 YYDKDF (reference sequence). For the CDR3, the DNA is TGTGCCACCAGCAGAGGGCTAGGGCTGATGAACACTGAAGCTTTCTTT. Protein: CATSRGLGLMNTEAFF. The variable domain in full, completed from reference TRBV15 and TRBJ1-1, reads DAMVIQNPRYQVTQFGKPVTLSCSQTLNHNVMYWYQQKSSQAPKLLFHYYDKDFNNEADTPDNFQSRRPNTSFCFLDIRSPGLGDTAMYLCATSRGLGLMNTEAFFGQGTRLTVV.

A single count supports this clonotype. The V gene is TRBV15, the J gene TRBJ1-5; no firm D call. Trimming pared 0 bases from V and 4 bases from J, leaving 4 bases between. The germline V gene encodes CDR1 LNHNV and CDR2 YYDKDF (reference sequence). The CDR3 loop spans 13 amino acids. CDR3 loop: CATSRDGNQPQHF. CDR3 nucleotides: TGTGCCACCAGCAGAGATGGGAATCAGCCCCAGCATTTT.

A word on this clonotype: No conserved phenylalanine or tryptophan ends this CDR3, so it is likely a read error. The DNA is left out, because the CDR3 cannot be placed on it with certainty; the CDR3 is given as TCRdb lists it. The rearrangement links TRBV23-1 to TRBJ2-1; the D segment call TRBD1 is taken from the table without a DNA check. TRBV23-1 is an ORF, with its function uncertain. From its first to its last residue, the CDR3 has 8 amino acids. This CDR3 reads CASSQAPL.

The V call is TRBV4-3, the J call TRBJ2-7, with D possibly TRBD1 on 5 matching bases. The CDR3 extends over 14 amino acids. Trimming stripped 4 bases from V and 0 bases from J, with 10 bases between. Per the germline V gene, CDR1 is LGHNA and CDR2 is YSLEER. The CDR3: CASSPSTGSYEQYF. DNA for the CDR3: TGCGCCAGCAGCCCAAGCACAGGCTCCTACGAGCAGTACTTC.

The genes are TRBV27 and TRBJ2-3; the match to TRBD1 covers 8 bases. This CDR3 has 15 residues. Germline trimming cut 4 bases from V and 4 bases from J; bases unmatched to any gene: 7. CDR1 MNHEY and CDR2 SMNVEV come from the germline V gene (reference sequence). This chain's CDR3 is CASSSQGVSADTQYF. CDR3 DNA sequence: TGTGCCAGCAGTTCACAGGGGGTCTCGGCAGATACGCAGTATTTT.

The rearrangement joins TRBV5-6 to TRBJ1-2; weak D call: TRBD1 (6 bases). Trimming left V 3 bases short and J 3 bases short, with 15 bases between. The CDR3 covers 15 residues. Germline CDR1 reads SGHDT; CDR2 reads YYEEEE. This CDR3 is CASSYMSEGDYGYTF. CDR3 sequence (DNA): TGTGCCAGCAGCTATATGTCTGAGGGGGACTATGGCTACACCTTC.